This T cell receptor beta chain was profiled in a study of T cell responses to AZD1222 COVID-19 vaccine (TCRdb year 2021). Study-level background: Because spike-specific TCR depth and breadth did not differ between the two schedules, AZD1222 recipients who got a second dose at roughly 4 weeks were pooled with those who got a second dose at roughly 12 weeks. TCR sequencing covered roughly 230 trial participants: around 210 given two doses of AZD1222 and about 26 given two doses of MenACWY control vaccine. Enrollment into the trials was organized by age into subgroups of 18-55, 56-69 and 70-plus years, and those subgroups contained approximately 150, 30 and 60 TCR-sequenced participants, respectively. Results and caveats for the whole study, not just this receptor: Most participants were white British and females outnumbered males, and the authors suggested that clonal diversity may have been underestimated. Only a handful of AZD1222 recipients were SARS-CoV-2 seropositive at baseline, limiting conclusions about previously exposed vaccinees. Nearly half of unique spike-specific TCRs reportedly recognized epitopes outside regions mutated in the B.1.351 and B.1.1.7 variants. The 56-69-year group was small, and its depth increase did not reach significance, likely because of low power. A significant rise in spike-specific TCR breadth and depth was observed after two AZD1222 doses relative to day 0 and relative to MenACWY recipients. No day 14 peak-response samples were available, so repertoires were characterized only after the peak T cell response. The vaccine-associated CD4 TCRs covered the entire spike protein, and the dominant responses fell in regions 160-218 and 743-854.

What the time point label conveys for this sample: baseline before first vaccination. Vaccinee samples were obtained from the UK trials COV001 and COV002, which included a single-blind randomized controlled phase 2/3 trial of AZD1222 (ChAdOx1 nCoV-19) in healthy adults. For TCRbeta chain sequencing, PBMC samples were collected from trial participants at day 0 and at day 28 after the second dose. The CDR3 numbers 15 residues from cysteine through phenylalanine. Only CDR3 DNA is held: 45 bases, read in frame from base 1. The germline V gene provides CDR1 SGHRS and CDR2 YFSETQ. V trim: 1 base; J trim: 0 bases; unmatched bases: 2. The CDR3 regions of human TCRbeta chains were analyzed by immunosequencing. As for the authors' bioinformatics: Repertoire TCRs were matched against a reference library of SARS-CoV-2-specific TCRs generated with the MIRA antigen-specificity platform. Breadth was defined as the fraction of unique TCRs that were SARS-CoV-2-associated, and depth was defined as the fraction of total T cells that were SARS-CoV-2-associated. Each spike-specific TCR was assigned to its reactive spike region and to a CD4 or CD8 class using the MIRA data. Log10-transformed breadth and depth values were compared by one-way ANOVA with Sidak's multiple comparisons tests. The source is immuneACCESS, and TCRdb retained only in-frame sequences with V and J called. Part of the clones is not carried over; for the studies checked, unresolved V genes explain less than half of this, and the remainder is unexplained. The DNA was the basis for D and trimming; V, J and clone size are from that table. This sample is represented by approximately 100,000 clones; around nine tenths of them were singletons. Approximately 17% of the sample is held by the ten biggest clonotypes.

Note on this clone: The antigen it recognizes is unknown. No qualities accompany the bases; no much larger clone lies one base away.

The sequenced sample was peripheral blood, obtained on day 0 of AZD1222 vaccination. The chain joins TRBV5-1 to TRBJ2-5; 8 central nucleotides agree with TRBD2. This clonotype was obtained from an adult in good health. The CDR3 sequence is CASSLMGLDQETQYF. The DNA reads as follows: TGCGCCAGCAGCTTGATGGGACTAGACCAAGAGACCCAGTACTTC. Where the CDR3 stops, the reference TRBV5-1 and TRBJ2-5 genes take over; the full variable domain is KAGVTQTPRYLIKTRGQQVTLSCSPISGHRSVSWYQQTPGQGLQFLFEYFSETQRNKGNFPGRFSGRQFSNSRSEMNVSTLELGDSALYLCASSLMGLDQETQYFGPGTRLLVL.